Listed here are 10 T cell receptor beta chains from one sample, sequenced in a study of T cells after posttransplantation cyclophosphamide. Clones were sequenced by immunoSEQ multiplex PCR, and TCRdb holds only the in-frame ones, with some missing. Altogether 8,500 to 10,000 clones are present, 98% being singletons, with the ten largest covering 0.25%. Cells defined as naive were viable CD3+CD4+ or CD3+CD8+ and CCR7+CD45RA+CD45RO-CD95-CD27+CD28+. The sample comprised naive CD4+ T cells sorted from PBMCs. The source of these receptors is a woman in her sixties in good health, CMV-negative, and a related stem cell transplant donor.

The chain has TRBV27 and TRBJ2-1; D unclear. Germline V gene sequence: CDR1 MNHEY, CDR2 SMNVEV (reference sequence). The CDR3 covers 15 residues. Trimming removed 6 bases at V and 0 bases at J, with 12 bases between. CDR3 in amino acids: CASSSRPSSYNEQFF. In DNA, the CDR3 is TGTGCCAGCAGCTCGCGGCCGAGCTCCTACAATGAGCAGTTCTTC.

The CDR3 DNA reads as TGTGCCAGCAGCTTGGACAGGGGTCCCGGCTACACCTTC. It translates to CASSLDRGPGYTF. The chain links TRBV5-4 to TRBJ1-2; 7 bases line up with TRBD1. J gave up 8 bases and V 0 bases, and 4 bases lay outside the gene matches. The germline V gene has CDR1 SGHNT and CDR2 YYREEE (reference sequence). The CDR3 runs to 13 residues. Supplemented by reference TRBV5-4 and TRBJ1-2, the full variable domain reads ETGVTQSPTHLIKTRGQQVTLRCSSQSGHNTVSWYQQALGQGPQFIFQYYREEENGRGNFPPRFSGLQFPNYSSELNVNALELDDSALYLCASSLDRGPGYTFGSGTRLTVV.

This chain joins TRBV5-6 and TRBJ1-6; 8 bases agree with TRBD1. The CDR3 runs to 18 residues. CDR1 SGHDT and CDR2 YYEEEE come from the germline V gene. Unmatched junction bases numbered 12, after V lost 0 bases and J lost 7 bases. The CDR3 sequence is CASSLAGQGVSLNSPLHF. Written as DNA, the CDR3 is TGTGCCAGCAGCTTGGCAGGACAGGGTGTTTCTCTGAATTCACCCCTCCACTTT.

The chain couples TRBV5-6 to TRBJ2-7; 7 bases map to TRBD2. The V segment lost 4 bases and the J segment 4 bases; nucleotides outside the gene matches: 14. The CDR3 has 16 amino acids. Germline-derived CDR1 and CDR2 are SGHDT and YYEEEE. The CDR3 DNA is TGTGCCAGCAGCCCGGGGGGTTGGGCTCCCGGGTACGAGCAGTACTTC. Translated: CASSPGGWAPGYEQYF. The full variable domain, in which reference TRBV5-6 and TRBJ2-7 provide the parts outside the CDR3, is DAGVTQSPTHLIKTRGQQVTLRCSPKSGHDTVSWYQQALGQGPQFIFQYYEEEERQRGNFPDRFSGHQFPNYSSELNVNALLLGDSALYLCASSPGGWAPGYEQYFGPGTRLTVT.

The chain carries TRBV25-1 and TRBJ2-1, with D possibly TRBD1 on 5 matching bases. The CDR3 runs 14 residues. Trimming stripped 2 bases from V and 4 bases from J, with 9 bases between. Germline-derived CDR1 and CDR2 are MGHDK and SYGVNS. The CDR3 coding sequence is TGTGCCAGCAGTGAAGGAAGGGGATACAATGAGCAGTTCTTC. Translated: CASSEGRGYNEQFF.

CDR3 DNA: TGTGCCAGCAGCCGGGACAGGGATGGTGGCTACACCTTC. This encodes CASSRDRDGGYTF. The chain links TRBV6-1 to TRBJ1-2; 9 bases line up with TRBD1. V shed 6 bases, J shed 7 bases, and the junction held 6 bases outside the gene matches. The V gene's germline CDR1 is MNHNS and CDR2 SASEGT. The CDR3 runs 13 residues.

V usage is TRBV9 and J usage is TRBJ1-3, with D perhaps matching TRBD1 (5 bases). Trimming pared 3 bases from V and 0 bases from J, leaving 10 bases between. The V gene's germline CDR1 is SGDLS and CDR2 YYNGEE. The CDR3 extends over 15 amino acids. CDR3 residues: CASSGTDNSGNTIYF. CDR3 DNA sequence: TGTGCCAGCAGCGGGACGGACAACTCTGGAAACACCATATATTTT.

Details on this clone: Its ends do not fully match the called genes, so a read error is possible. Additional DNA sequences in this sample encode the identical CDR3. The V gene is TRBV28, the J gene TRBJ1-6, with no clear D. The CDR3 totals 13 residues. The V gene's germline CDR1 is MDHEN and CDR2 SYDVKM. CDR3 sequence reads: CASGESYNSPLHF. CDR3 bases: TGTGCCAGCGGGGAGTCCTATAATTCCCCCCTCCACTTT. The variable domain in full, with the rest retrieved from reference TRBV28 and TRBJ1-6, is DVKVTQSSRYLVKRTGEKVFLECVQDMDHENMFWYRQDPGLGLRLIYFSYDVKMKEKGDIPEGYSVSREKKERFSLILESASTNQTSMYLCASGESYNSPLHFGNGTRLTVT.

The chain combines TRBV28 with TRBJ1-4, with TRBD1 identical over 7 bases. The V gene end was trimmed by 2 bases and the J gene end by 11 bases; junction bases not matched to a gene: 14. CDR3 length equals 16 residues. CDR1 is MDHEN and CDR2 is SYDVKM in the germline V gene. This CDR3 reads CASSLRQGISPGKLFF. The CDR3 DNA is TGTGCCAGCAGTTTAAGACAGGGAATAAGCCCGGGGAAACTGTTTTTT.

This chain uses TRBV18 with TRBJ2-1, with a tentative D call TRBD2 (5 bases). Trimming shortened V by 2 bases and J by 2 bases, and 10 bases separated the two germline ends. Germline CDR1 is KGHSH and CDR2 is LQKENI. This CDR3 has 15 amino acids. CDR3 in amino acids: CASSPTSIPYNEQFF. The CDR3 bases are TGTGCCAGCTCACCAACTAGTATCCCCTACAATGAGCAGTTCTTC.